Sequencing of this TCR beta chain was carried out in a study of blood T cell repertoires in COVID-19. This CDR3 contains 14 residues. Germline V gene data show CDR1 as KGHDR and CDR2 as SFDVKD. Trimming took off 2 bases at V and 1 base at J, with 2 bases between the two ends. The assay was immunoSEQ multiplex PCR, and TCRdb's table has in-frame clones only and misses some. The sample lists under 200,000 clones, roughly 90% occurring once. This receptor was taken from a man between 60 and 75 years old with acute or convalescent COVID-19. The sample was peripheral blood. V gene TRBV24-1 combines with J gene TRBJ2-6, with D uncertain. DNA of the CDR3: TGTGCCACCAGTGATTCATCTGGGGCCAACGTCCTGACTTTC. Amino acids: CATSDSSGANVLTF.